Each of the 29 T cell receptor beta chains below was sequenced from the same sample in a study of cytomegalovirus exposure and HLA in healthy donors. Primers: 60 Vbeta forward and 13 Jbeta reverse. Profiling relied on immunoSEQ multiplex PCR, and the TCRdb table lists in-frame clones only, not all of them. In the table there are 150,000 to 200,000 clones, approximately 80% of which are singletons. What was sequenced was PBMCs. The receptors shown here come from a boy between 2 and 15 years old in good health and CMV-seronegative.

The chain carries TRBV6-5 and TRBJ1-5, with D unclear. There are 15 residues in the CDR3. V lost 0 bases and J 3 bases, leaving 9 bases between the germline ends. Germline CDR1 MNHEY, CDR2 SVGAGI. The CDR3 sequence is CASSYSSNANQPQHF. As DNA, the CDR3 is TGTGCCAGCAGTTACTCGAGCAACGCCAATCAGCCCCAGCATTTT.

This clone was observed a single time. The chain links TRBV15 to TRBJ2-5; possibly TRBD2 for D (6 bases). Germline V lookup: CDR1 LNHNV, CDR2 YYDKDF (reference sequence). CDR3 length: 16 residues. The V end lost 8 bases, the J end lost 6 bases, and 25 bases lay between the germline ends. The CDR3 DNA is TGTGCCACCGGTAAACCCGGGACTCTCTCTCACCAGACCCAGTACTTC. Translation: CATGKPGTLSHQTQYF.

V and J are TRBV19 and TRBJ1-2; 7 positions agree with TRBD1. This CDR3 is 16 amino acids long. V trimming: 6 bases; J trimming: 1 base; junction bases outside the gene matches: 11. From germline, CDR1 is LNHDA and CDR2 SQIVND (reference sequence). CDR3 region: CASSRQGASGNYGYTF. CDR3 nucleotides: TGTGCCAGTAGCCGACAGGGAGCCTCGGGTAACTATGGCTACACCTTC.

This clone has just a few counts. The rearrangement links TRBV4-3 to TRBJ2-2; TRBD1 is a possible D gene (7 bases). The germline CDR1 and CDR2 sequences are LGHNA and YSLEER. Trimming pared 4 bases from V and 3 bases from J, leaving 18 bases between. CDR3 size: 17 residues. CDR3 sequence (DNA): TGCGCCAGCAGCCGCTTAACGGGCAGGGGGGACACCGGGGAGCTGTTTTTT. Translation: CASSRLTGRGDTGELFF.

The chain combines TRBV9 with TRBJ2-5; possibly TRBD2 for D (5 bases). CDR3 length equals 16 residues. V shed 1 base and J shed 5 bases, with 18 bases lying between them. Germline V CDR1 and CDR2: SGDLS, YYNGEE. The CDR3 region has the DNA TGTGCCAGCAGCGTAACCGAGGGAAGGTCTTGGGAGACCCAGTACTTC. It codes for CASSVTEGRSWETQYF.

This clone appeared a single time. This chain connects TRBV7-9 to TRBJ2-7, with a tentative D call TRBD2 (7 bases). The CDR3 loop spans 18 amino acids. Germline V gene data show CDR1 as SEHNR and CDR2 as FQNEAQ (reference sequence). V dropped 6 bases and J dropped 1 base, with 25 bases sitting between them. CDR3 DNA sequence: TGTGCCAGCAGTCCTCTGGGAGGGGGGTTACATCTTTCCTACGAGCAGTACTTC. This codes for CASSPLGGGLHLSYEQYF.

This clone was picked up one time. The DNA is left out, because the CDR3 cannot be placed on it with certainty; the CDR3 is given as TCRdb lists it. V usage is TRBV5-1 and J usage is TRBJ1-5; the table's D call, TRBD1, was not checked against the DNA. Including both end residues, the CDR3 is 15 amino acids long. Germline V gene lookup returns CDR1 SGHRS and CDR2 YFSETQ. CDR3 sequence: CASSFGPGANQPQHF.

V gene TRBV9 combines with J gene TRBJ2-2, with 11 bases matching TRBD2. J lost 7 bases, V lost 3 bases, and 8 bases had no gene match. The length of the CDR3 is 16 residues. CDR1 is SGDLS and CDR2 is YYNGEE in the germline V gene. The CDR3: CASSASGGPRGGELFF. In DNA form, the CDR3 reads TGTGCCAGCAGCGCTAGCGGGGGGCCTAGAGGCGGGGAGCTGTTTTTT.

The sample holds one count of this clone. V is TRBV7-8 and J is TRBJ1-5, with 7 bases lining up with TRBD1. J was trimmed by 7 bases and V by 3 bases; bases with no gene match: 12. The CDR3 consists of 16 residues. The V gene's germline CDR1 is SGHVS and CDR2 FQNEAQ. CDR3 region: CASSFLTETGRQPQHF. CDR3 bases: TGTGCCAGCAGCTTCCTCACGGAGACAGGGAGACAGCCCCAGCATTTT.

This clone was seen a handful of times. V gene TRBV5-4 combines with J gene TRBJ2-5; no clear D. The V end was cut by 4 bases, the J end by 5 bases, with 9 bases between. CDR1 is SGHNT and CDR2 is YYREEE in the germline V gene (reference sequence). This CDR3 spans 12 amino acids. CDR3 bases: TGTGCCAGCAGCCCCCCCAGTGAGACCCAGTACTTC. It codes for CASSPPSETQYF.

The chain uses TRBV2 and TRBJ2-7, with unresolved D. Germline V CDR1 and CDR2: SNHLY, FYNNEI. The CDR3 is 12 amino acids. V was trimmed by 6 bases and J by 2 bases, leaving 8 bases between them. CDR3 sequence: CASRGLTYEQYF. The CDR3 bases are TGTGCCAGCAGGGGCCTTACCTACGAGCAGTACTTC.

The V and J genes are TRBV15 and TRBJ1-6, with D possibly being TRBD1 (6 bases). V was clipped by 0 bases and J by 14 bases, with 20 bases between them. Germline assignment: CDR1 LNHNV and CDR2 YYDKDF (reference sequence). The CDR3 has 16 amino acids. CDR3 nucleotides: TGTGCCACCAGCAGAGATCCGACAGGCCCCATTTCGGCCCTCCACTTT. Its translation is CATSRDPTGPISALHF.

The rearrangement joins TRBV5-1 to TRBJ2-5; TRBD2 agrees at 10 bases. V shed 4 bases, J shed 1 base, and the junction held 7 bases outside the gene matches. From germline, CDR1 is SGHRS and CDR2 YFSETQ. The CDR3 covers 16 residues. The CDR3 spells CASSAPLAGPQETQYF. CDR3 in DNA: TGCGCCAGCAGCGCCCCACTAGCGGGGCCCCAAGAGACCCAGTACTTC.

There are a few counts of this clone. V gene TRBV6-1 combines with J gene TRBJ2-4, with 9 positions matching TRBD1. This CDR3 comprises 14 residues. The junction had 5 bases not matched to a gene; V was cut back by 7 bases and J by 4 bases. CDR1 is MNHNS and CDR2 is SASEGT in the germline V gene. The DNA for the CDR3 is TGTGCCAGCACCACCGGGACAGGGAAAAACATTCAGTACTTC. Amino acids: CASTTGTGKNIQYF.

CDR3 nucleotides: TGTGCCAGCAGTTATTGGCAGGCGAACACCGGGGAGCTGTTTTTT. Translating it yields CASSYWQANTGELFF. This chain joins TRBV6-5 and TRBJ2-2; D remains unclear. Per the germline V gene, CDR1 is MNHEY and CDR2 is SVGAGI. V lost 3 bases to trimming and J lost 0 bases, with 8 bases between them. This CDR3 comprises 15 residues.

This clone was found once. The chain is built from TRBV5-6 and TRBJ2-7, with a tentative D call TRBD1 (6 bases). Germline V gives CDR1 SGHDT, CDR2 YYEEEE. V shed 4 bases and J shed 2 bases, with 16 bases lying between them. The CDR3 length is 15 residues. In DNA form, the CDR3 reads TGTGCCAGCAGCAACCTACAGGGCCTTCCCTACGAGCAGTACTTC. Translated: CASSNLQGLPYEQYF. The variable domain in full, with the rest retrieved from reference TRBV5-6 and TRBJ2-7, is DAGVTQSPTHLIKTRGQQVTLRCSPKSGHDTVSWYQQALGQGPQFIFQYYEEEERQRGNFPDRFSGHQFPNYSSELNVNALLLGDSALYLCASSNLQGLPYEQYFGPGTRLTVT.

The CDR3: CASSLDLGPATTIYF. CDR3 bases: TGTGCCAGCAGCTTAGATCTGGGCCCAGCTACGACCATATATTTT. J is TRBJ1-3 and V is TRBV11-2; the D is unclear. The CDR3 length is 15 residues. V dropped 0 bases and J dropped 10 bases, with 16 bases sitting between them. From germline, CDR1 is SGHAT and CDR2 FQNNGV.

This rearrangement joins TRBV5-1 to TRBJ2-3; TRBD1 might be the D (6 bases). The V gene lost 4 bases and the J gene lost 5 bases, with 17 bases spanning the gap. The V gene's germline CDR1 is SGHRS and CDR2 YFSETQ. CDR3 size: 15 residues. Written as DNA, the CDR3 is TGCGCCAGCAGCGTCGGGACACACCCTGGAGATACGCAGTATTTT. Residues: CASSVGTHPGDTQYF.

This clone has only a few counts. CDR3 region: CASPSRSEQFF. The CDR3 region has the DNA TGCGCCAGCCCCTCGAGGAGTGAGCAGTTCTTC. The chain combines TRBV5-1 with TRBJ2-1; D not resolved. The CDR3 spans 11 residues. Trimming took off 7 bases at V and 9 bases at J, with 11 bases between the two ends. From germline, CDR1 is SGHRS and CDR2 YFSETQ.

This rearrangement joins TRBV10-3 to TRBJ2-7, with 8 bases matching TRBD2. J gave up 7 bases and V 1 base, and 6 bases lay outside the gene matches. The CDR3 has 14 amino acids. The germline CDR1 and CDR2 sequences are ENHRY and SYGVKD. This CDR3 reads CAISEYGGAGEQYF. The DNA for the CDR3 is TGTGCCATCAGTGAGTACGGGGGGGCCGGGGAGCAGTACTTC.

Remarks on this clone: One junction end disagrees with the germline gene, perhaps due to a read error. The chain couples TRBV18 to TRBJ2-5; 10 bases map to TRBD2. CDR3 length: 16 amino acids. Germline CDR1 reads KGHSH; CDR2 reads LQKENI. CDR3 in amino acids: CASSPIAGGYQETQHF. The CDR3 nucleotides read TGTGCCAGCTCACCGATAGCGGGGGGCTACCAGGAGACCCAGCACTTC.

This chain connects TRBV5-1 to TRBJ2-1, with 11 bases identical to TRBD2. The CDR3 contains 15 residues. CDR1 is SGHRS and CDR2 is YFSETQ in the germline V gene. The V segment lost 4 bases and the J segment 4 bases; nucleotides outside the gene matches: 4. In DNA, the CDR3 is TGCGCCAGCAGCCTGGGACTAGCGGTTTACAATGAGCAGTTCTTC. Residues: CASSLGLAVYNEQFF.

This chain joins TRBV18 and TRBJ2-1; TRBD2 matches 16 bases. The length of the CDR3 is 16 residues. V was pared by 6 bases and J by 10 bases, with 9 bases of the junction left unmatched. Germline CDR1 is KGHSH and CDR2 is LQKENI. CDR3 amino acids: CASSRGTSGGAGEQFF. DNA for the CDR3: TGTGCCAGCTCCCGCGGGACTAGCGGGGGGGCCGGCGAGCAGTTCTTC.

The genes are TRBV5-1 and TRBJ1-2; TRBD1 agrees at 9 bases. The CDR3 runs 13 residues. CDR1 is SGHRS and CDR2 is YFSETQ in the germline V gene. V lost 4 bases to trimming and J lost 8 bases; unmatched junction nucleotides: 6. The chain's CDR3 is CASSAGTGPGYTF. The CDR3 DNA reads TGCGCCAGCAGCGCCGGGACAGGGCCCGGCTACACCTTC. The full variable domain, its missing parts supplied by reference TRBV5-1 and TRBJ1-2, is KAGVTQTPRYLIKTRGQQVTLSCSPISGHRSVSWYQQTPGQGLQFLFEYFSETQRNKGNFPGRFSGRQFSNSRSEMNVSTLELGDSALYLCASSAGTGPGYTFGSGTRLTVV.

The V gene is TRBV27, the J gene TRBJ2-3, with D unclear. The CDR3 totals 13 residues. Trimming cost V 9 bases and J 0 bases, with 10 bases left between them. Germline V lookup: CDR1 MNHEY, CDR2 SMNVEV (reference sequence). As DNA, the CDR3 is TGTGCCAGGTCGGTTCCCAGCACAGATACGCAGTATTTT. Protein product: CARSVPSTDTQYF.

CDR3 sequence (DNA): TGTGCCAGCAGGGACCTCTCGGGGGGGTGGACTGAAGCTTTCTTT. Protein: CASRDLSGGWTEAFF. The chain has TRBV6-1 and TRBJ1-1; D may be TRBD1 (5 bases). Per the germline V gene, CDR1 is MNHNS and CDR2 is SASEGT. Trimming cost V 6 bases and J 5 bases, with 19 bases left between them. The CDR3 consists of 15 residues.

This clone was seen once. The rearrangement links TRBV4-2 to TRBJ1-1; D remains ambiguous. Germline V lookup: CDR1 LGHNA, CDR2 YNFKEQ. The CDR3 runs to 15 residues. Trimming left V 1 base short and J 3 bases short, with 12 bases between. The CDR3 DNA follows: TGTGCCAGCAGCCAAGGCGGCTCGGAGGACACTGAAGCTTTCTTT. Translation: CASSQGGSEDTEAFF.

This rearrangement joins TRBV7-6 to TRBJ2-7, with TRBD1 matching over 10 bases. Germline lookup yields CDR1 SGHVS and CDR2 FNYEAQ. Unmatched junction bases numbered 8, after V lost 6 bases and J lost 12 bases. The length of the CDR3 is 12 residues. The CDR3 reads CASRSGTGEPYF. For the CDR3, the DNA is TGTGCCAGCAGGTCCGGGACAGGGGAACCGTACTTC.

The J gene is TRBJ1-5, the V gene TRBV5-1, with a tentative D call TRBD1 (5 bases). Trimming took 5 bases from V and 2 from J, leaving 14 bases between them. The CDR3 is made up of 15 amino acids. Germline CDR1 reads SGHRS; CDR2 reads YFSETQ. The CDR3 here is CASSLSAGRNQPQHF. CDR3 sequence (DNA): TGCGCCAGCAGTCTTTCAGCGGGACGCAATCAGCCCCAGCATTTT.